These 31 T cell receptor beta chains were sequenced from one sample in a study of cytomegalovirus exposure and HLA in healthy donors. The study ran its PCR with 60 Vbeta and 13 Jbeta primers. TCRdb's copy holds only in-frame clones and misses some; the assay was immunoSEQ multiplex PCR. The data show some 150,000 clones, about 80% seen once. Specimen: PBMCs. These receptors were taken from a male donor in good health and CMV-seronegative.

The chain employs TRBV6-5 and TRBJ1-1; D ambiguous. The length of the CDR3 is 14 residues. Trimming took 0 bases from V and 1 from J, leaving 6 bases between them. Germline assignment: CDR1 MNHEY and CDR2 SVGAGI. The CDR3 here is CASSYSLANTEAFF. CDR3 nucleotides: TGTGCCAGCAGTTACTCATTAGCGAACACTGAAGCTTTCTTT.

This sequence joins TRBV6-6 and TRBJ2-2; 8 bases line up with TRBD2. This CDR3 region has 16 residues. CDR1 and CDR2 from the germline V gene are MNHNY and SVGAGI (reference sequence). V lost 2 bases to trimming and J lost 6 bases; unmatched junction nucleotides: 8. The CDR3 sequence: CASSYGGTSSSGELFF. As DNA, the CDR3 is TGTGCCAGCAGTTACGGCGGGACTAGTTCGTCCGGGGAGCTGTTTTTT.

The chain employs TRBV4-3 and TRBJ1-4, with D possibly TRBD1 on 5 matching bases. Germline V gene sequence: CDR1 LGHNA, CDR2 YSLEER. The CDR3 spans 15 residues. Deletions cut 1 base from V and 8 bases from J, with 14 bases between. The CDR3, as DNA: TGCGCCAGCAGCCAAGCAGGGATCCCAGGGGAAAAACTGTTTTTT. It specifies CASSQAGIPGEKLFF.

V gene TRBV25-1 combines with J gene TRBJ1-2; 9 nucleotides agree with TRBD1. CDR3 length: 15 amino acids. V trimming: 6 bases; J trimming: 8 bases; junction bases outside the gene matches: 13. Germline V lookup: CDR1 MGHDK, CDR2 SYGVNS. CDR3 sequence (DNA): TGTGCCAGCAGCCCCCCGATTACAGGGGGCGGAGGCTACACCTTC. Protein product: CASSPPITGGGGYTF.

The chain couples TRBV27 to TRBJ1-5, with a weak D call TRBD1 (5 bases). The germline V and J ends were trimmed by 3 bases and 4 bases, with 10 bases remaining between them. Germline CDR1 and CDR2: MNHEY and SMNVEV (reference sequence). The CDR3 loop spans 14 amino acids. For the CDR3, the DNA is TGTGCCAGCAGTTTCTGGGCAGGGAATCAGCCCCAGCATTTT. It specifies CASSFWAGNQPQHF.

This CDR3 is CASSEALRQGAQPQHF. As DNA, the CDR3 is TGTGCCAGCAGTGAAGCGCTTAGGCAGGGGGCTCAGCCCCAGCATTTT. This chain uses TRBV2 with TRBJ1-5, with TRBD1 matching 8 bases. This CDR3 is 16 amino acids long. V shed 0 bases and J 6 bases; nucleotides not matched to a gene: 7. Per germline, CDR1 SNHLY and CDR2 FYNNEI.

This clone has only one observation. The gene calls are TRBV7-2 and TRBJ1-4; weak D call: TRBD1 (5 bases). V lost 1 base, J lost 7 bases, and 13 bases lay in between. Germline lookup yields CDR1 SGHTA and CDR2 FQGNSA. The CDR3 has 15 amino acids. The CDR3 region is CASSLDRGMGEKLFF. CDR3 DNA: TGTGCCAGCAGCTTAGATCGGGGGATGGGTGAAAAACTGTTTTTT.

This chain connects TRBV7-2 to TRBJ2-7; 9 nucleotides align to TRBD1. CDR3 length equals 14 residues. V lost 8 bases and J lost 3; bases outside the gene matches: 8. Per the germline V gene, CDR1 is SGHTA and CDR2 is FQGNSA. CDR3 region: CASGLGQGYYEQYF. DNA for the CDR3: TGTGCCAGCGGATTAGGACAGGGGTACTACGAGCAGTACTTC.

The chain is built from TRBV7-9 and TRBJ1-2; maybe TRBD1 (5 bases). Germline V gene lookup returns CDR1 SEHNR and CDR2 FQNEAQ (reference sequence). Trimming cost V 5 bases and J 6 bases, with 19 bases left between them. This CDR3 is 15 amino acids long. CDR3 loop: CASSGGTGPRDGYTF. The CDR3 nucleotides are TGTGCCAGCAGCGGCGGGACGGGCCCTAGGGATGGCTACACCTTC.

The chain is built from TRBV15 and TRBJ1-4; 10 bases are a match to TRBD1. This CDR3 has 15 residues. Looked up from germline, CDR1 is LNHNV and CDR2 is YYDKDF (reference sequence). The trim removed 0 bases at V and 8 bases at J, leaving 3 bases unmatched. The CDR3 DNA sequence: TGTGCCACCAGCAGAGATTGGACAGGGGGGGAAAAACTGTTTTTT. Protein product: CATSRDWTGGEKLFF.

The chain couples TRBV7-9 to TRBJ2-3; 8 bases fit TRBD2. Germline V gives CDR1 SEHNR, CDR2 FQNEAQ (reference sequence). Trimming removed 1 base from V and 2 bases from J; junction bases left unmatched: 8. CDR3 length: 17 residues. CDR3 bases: TGTGCCAGCAGCTTAGGGCGTAGCGGGGTTTTCACAGATACGCAGTATTTT. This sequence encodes CASSLGRSGVFTDTQYF.

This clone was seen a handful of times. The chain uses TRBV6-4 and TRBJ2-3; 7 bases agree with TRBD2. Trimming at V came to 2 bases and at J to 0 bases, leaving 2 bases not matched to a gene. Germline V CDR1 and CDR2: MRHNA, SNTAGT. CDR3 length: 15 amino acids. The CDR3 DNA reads TGTGCCAGCAGTGACACTAGCGCTAGCACAGATACGCAGTATTTT. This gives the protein CASSDTSASTDTQYF.

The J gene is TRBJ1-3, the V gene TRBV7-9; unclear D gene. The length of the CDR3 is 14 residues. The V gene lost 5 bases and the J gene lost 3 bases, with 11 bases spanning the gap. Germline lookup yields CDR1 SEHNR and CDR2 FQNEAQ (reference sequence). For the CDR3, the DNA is TGTGCCAGCAGCCGAGGGTGGGGTGGAAACACCATATATTTT. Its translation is CASSRGWGGNTIYF.

CDR3 amino acids: CASSPPRGNSPLHF. DNA of the CDR3: TGTGCCAGCAGTCCCCCGCGGGGAAATTCACCCCTCCACTTT. This chain joins TRBV27 and TRBJ1-6; D unclear. Germline lookup yields CDR1 MNHEY and CDR2 SMNVEV (reference sequence). The CDR3 length is 14 residues. Trimming pared 5 bases from V and 7 bases from J, leaving 12 bases between.

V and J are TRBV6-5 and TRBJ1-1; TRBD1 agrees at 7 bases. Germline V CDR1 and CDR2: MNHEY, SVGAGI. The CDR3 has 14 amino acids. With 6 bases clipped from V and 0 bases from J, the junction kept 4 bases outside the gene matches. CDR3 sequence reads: CASRRGQLNTEAFF. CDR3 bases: TGTGCCAGCAGACGGGGACAGCTGAACACTGAAGCTTTCTTT.

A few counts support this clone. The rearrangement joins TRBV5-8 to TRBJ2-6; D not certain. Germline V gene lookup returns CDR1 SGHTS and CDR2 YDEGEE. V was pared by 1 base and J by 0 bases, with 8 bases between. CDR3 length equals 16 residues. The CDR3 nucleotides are TGTGCCAGCAGCTTGCCAGGTAGCTCTGGGGCCAACGTCCTGACTTTC. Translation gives CASSLPGSSGANVLTF.

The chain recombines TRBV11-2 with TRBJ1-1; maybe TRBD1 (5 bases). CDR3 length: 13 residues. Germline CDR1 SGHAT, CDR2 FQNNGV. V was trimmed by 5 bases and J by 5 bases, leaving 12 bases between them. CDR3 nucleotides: TGTGCCAGCAGCATCGGGGGATTAACTGAAGCTTTCTTT. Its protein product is CASSIGGLTEAFF.

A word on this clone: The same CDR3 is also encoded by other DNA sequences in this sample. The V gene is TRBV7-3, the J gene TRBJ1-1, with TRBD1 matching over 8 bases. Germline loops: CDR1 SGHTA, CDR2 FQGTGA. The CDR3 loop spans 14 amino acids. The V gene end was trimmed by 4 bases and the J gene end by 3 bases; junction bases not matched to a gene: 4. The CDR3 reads CASSSTGVDTEAFF. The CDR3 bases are TGTGCCAGCAGCTCGACAGGGGTCGACACTGAAGCTTTCTTT.

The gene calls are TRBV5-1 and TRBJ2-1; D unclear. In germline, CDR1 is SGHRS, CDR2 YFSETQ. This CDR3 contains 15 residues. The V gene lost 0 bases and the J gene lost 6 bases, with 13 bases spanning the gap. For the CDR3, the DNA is TGCGCCAGCAGCTTGGTTGCTAGTGTTAGCAATGAGCAGTTCTTC. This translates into CASSLVASVSNEQFF.

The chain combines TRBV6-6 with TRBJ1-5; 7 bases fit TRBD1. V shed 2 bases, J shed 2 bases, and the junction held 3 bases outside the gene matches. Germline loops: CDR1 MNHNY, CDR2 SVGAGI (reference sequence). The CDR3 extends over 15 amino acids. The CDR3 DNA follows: TGTGCCAGCAGTTACGCCGGGACAGGCAATCAGCCCCAGCATTTT. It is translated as CASSYAGTGNQPQHF.

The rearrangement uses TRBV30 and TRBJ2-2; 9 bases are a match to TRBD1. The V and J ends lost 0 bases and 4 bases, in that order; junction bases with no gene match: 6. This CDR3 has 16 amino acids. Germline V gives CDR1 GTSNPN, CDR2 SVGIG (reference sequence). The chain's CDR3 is CAWSVMGQGRTGELFF. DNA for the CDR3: TGTGCCTGGAGTGTAATGGGACAGGGACGCACCGGGGAGCTGTTTTTT.

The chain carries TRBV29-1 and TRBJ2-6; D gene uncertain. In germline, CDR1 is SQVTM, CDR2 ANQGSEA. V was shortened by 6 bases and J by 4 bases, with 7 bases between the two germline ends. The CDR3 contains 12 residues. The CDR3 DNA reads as TGCAGCGTGTACTCCGGGGCCAACGTCCTGACTTTC. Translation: CSVYSGANVLTF.

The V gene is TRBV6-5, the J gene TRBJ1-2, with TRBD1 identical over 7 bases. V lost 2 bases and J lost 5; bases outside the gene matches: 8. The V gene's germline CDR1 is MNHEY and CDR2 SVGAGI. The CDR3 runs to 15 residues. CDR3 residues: CASSYAFRQGYGYTF. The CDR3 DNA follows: TGTGCCAGCAGTTACGCCTTTAGACAGGGATATGGCTACACCTTC.

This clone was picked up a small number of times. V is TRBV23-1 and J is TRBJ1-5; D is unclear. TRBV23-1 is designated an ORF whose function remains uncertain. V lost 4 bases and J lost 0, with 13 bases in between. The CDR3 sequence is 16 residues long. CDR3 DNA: TGCGCCAGCAGTCCTTCTAAGAGGCATAGCAATCAGCCCCAGCATTTT. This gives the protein CASSPSKRHSNQPQHF.

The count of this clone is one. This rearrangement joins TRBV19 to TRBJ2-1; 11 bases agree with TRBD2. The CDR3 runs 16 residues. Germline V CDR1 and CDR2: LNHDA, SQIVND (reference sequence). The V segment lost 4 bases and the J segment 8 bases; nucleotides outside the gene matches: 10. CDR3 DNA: TGTGCCAGTAGTAGCCCACTAGCGGGAGCACTGGATGAGCAGTTCTTC. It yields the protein CASSSPLAGALDEQFF.

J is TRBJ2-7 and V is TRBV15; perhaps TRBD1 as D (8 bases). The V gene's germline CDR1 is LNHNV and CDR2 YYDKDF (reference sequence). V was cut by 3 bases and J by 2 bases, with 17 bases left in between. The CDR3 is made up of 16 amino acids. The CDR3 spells CATSSPGQGGTYEQYF. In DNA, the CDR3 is TGTGCCACCAGCAGTCCCGGACAGGGAGGGACCTACGAGCAGTACTTC.

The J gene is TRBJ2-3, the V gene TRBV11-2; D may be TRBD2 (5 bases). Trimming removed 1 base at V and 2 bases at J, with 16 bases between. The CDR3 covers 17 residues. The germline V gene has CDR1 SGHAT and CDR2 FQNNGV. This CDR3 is CASSLVTPAEVTDTQYF. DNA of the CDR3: TGTGCCAGCAGCTTAGTGACGCCAGCGGAGGTCACAGATACGCAGTATTTT.

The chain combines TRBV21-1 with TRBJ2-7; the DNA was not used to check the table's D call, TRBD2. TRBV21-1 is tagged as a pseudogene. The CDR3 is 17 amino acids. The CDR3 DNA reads TGTGCCAGCAGCCACAACGAGGTAGCGCTTGGGGTATACGAGCAGTACTTC. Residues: CASSHNEVALGVYEQYF.

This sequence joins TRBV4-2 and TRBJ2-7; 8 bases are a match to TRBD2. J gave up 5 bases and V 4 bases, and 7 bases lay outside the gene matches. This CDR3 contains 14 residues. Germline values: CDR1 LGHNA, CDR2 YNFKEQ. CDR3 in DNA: TGTGCCAGCAGCCTCAGCGGGAGACCCAACGAGCAGTACTTC. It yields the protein CASSLSGRPNEQYF.

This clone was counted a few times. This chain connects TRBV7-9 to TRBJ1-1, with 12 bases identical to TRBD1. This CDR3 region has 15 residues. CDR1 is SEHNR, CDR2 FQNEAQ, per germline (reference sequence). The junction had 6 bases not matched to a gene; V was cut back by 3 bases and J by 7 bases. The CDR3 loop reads CASSFRDRGRVEAFF. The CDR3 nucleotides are TGTGCCAGCAGCTTCAGGGACAGGGGGCGAGTTGAAGCTTTCTTT.

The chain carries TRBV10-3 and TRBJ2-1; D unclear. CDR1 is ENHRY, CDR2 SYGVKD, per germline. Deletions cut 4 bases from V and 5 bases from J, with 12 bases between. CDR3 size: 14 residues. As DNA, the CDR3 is TGTGCCATCAGTGTCCGAGGAGCTAACAATGAGCAGTTCTTC. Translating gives CAISVRGANNEQFF.